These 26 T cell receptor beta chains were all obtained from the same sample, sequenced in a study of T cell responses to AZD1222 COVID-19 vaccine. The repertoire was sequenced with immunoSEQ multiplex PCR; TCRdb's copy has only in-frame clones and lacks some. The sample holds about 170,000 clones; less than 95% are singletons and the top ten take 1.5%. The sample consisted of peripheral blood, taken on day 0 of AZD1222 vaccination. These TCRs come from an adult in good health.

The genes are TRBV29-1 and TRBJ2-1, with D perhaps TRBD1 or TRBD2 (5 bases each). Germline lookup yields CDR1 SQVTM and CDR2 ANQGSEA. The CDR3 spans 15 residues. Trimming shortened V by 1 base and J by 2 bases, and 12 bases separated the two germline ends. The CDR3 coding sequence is TGCAGCGTTGAAGTTCTGGGGGTGGCCTACAATGAGCAGTTCTTC. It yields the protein CSVEVLGVAYNEQFF.

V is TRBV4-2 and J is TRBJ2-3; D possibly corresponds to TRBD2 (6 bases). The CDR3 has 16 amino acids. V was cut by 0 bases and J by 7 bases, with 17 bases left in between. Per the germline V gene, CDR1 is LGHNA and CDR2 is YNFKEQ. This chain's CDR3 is CASSQESPLAGNTQYF. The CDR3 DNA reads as TGTGCCAGCAGCCAAGAAAGTCCACTAGCTGGGAATACGCAGTATTTT.

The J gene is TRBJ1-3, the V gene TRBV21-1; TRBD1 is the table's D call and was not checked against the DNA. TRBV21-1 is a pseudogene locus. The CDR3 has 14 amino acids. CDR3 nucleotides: TGTGCCAGCAGCAAAGGACAGGTTGGAAACACCATATATTTT. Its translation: CASSKGQVGNTIYF.

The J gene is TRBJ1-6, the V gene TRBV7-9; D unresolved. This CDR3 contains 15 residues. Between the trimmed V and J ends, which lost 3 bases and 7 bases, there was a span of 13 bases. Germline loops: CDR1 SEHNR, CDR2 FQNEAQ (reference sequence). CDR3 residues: CASSLVSLGNSPLHF. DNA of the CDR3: TGTGCCAGCAGCTTGGTGTCATTAGGGAATTCACCCCTCCACTTT.

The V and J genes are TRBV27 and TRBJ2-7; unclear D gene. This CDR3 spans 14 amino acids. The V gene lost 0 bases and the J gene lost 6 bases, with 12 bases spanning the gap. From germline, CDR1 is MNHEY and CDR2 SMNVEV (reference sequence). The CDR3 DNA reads TGTGCCAGCAGTTTATCGAGGATTAGTCCCGAGCAGTACTTC. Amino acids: CASSLSRISPEQYF.

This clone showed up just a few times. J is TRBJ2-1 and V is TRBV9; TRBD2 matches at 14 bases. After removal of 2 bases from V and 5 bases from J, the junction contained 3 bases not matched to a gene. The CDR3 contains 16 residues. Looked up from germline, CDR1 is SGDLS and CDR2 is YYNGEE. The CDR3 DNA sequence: TGTGCCAGCAGCGTCCCGACTAGCGGGGGGGACAATGAGCAGTTCTTC. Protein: CASSVPTSGGDNEQFF.

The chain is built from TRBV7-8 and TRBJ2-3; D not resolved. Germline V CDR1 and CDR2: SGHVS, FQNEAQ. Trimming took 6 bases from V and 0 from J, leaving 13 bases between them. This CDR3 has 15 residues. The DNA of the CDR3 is TGTGCCAGCAGACCAGGTTCTGTGAGCACAGATACGCAGTATTTT. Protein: CASRPGSVSTDTQYF.

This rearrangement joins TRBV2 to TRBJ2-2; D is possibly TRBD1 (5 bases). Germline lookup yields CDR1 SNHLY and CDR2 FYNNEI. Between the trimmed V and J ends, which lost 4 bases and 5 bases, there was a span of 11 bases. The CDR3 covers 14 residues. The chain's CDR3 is CASSVVKGTGELFF. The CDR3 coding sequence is TGTGCCAGCAGTGTTGTCAAGGGGACCGGGGAGCTGTTTTTT.

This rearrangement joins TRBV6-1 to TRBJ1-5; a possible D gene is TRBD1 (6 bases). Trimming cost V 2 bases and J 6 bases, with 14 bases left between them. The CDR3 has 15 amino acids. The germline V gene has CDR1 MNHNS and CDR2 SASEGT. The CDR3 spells CASSETPGVGQPQHF. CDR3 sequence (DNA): TGTGCCAGCAGTGAAACCCCAGGGGTGGGTCAGCCCCAGCATTTT.

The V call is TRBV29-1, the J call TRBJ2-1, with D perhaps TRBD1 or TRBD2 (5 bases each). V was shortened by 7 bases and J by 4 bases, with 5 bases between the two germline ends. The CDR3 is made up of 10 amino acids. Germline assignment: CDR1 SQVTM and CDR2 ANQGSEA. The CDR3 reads CSGGYNEQFF. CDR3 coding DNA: TGCAGCGGGGGGTACAATGAGCAGTTCTTC.

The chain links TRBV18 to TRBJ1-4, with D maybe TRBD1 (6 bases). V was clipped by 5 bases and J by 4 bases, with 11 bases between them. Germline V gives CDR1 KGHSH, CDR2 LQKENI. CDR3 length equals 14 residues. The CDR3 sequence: CASSRQAINEKLFF. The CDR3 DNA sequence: TGTGCCAGCTCAAGACAGGCGATTAATGAAAAACTGTTTTTT. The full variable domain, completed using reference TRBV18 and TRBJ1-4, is NAGVMQNPRHLVRRRGQEARLRCSPMKGHSHVYWYRQLPEEGLKFMVYLQKENIIDESGMPKERFSAEFPKEGPSILRIQQVVRGDSAAYFCASSRQAINEKLFFGSGTQLSVL.

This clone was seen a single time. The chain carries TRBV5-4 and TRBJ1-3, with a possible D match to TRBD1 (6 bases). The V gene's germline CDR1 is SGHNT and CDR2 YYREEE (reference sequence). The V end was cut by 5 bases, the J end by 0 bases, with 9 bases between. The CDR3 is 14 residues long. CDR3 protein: CASRAGVSGNTIYF. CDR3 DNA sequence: TGTGCCAGCAGAGCAGGGGTCTCTGGAAACACCATATATTTT.

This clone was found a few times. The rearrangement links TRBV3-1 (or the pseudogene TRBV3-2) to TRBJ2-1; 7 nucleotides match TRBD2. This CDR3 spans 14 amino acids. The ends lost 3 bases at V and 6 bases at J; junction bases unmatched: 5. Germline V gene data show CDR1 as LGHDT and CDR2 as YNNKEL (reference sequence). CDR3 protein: CASSHLGRINEQFF. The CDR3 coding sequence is TGTGCCAGCAGCCATCTCGGGAGGATCAATGAGCAGTTCTTC.

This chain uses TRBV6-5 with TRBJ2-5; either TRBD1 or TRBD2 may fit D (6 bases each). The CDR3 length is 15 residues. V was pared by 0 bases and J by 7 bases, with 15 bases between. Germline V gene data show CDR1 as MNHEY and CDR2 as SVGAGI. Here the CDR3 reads CASSYSNRGLGTQYF. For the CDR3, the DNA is TGTGCCAGCAGTTACTCGAACCGGGGGCTGGGGACCCAGTACTTC.

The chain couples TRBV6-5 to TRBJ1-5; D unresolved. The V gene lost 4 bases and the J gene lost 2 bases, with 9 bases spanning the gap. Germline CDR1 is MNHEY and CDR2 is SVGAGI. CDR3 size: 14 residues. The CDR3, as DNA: TGTGCCAGCAGTTCTCCCTACGGCAATCAGCCCCAGCATTTT. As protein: CASSSPYGNQPQHF.

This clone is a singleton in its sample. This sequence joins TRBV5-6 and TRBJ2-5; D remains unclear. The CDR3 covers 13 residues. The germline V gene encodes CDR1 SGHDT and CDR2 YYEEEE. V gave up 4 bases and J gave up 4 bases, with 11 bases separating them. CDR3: CASSVVELETQYF. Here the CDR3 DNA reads TGTGCCAGCAGCGTCGTGGAGCTAGAGACCCAGTACTTC.

Written as DNA, the CDR3 is TGCGCCAGCAGCCTAGGGACAGCTTATAGCAATCAGCCCCAGCATTTT. Translated, it gives CASSLGTAYSNQPQHF. The gene calls are TRBV4-1 and TRBJ1-5; TRBD1 matches 7 bases. The CDR3 length is 16 residues. V gave up 4 bases and J gave up 0 bases; unmatched junction bases: 6. Germline CDR1 reads MGHRA; CDR2 reads YSYEKL.

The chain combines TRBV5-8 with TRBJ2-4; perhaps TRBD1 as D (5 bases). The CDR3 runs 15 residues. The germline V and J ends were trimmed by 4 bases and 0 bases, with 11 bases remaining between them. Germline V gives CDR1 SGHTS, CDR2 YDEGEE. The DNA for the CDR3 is TGTGCCAGCAGCCCCAGGGCACTAGCCAAAAACATTCAGTACTTC. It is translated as CASSPRALAKNIQYF. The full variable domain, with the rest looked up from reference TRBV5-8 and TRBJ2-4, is EAGVTQSPTHLIKTRGQQATLRCSPISGHTSVYWYQQALGLGLQFLLWYDEGEERNRGNFPPRFSGRQFPNYSSELNVNALELEDSALYLCASSPRALAKNIQYFGAGTRLSVL.

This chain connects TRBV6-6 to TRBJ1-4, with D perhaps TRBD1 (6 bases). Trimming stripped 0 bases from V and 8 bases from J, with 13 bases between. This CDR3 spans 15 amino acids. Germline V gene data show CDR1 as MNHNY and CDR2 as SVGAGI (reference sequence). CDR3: CASSYSSGVGEKLFF. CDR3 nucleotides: TGTGCCAGCAGTTACTCGTCAGGGGTAGGCGAAAAACTGTTTTTT.

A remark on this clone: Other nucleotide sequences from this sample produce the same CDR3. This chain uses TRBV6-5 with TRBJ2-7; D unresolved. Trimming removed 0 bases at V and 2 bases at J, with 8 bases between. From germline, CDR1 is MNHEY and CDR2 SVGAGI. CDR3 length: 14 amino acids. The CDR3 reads CASSYSTATYEQYF. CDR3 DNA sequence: TGTGCCAGCAGTTACTCAACAGCAACCTACGAGCAGTACTTC.

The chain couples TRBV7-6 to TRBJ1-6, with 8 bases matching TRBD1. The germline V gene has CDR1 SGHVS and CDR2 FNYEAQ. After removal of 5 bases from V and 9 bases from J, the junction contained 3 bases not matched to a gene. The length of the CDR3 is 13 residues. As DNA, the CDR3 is TGTGCCAGCAGCCATGGACAGGGTTCACCCCTCCACTTT. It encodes CASSHGQGSPLHF.

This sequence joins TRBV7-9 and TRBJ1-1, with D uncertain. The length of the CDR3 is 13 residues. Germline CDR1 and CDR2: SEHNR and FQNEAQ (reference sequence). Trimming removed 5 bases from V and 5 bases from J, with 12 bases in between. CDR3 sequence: CASSLSELTEAFF. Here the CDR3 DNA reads TGTGCCAGCAGCCTTTCGGAGTTAACTGAAGCTTTCTTT. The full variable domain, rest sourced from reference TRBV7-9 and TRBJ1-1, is DTGVSQNPRHKITKRGQNVTFRCDPISEHNRLYWYRQTLGQGPEFLTYFQNEAQLEKSRLLSDRFSAERPKGSFSTLEIQRTEQGDSAMYLCASSLSELTEAFFGQGTRLTVV.

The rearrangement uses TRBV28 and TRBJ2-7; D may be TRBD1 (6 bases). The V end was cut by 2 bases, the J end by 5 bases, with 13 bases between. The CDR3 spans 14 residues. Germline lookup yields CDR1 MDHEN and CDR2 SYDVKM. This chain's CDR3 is CASSLAGDAHEQYF. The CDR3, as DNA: TGTGCCAGCAGTTTAGCAGGGGACGCCCACGAGCAGTACTTC.

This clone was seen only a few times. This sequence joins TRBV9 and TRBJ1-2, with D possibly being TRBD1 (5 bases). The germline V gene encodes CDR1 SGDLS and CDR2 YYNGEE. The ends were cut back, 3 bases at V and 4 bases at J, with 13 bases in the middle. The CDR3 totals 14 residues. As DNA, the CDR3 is TGTGCCAGCAGCGGGTCCCCAGGGACCTATGGCTACACCTTC. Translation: CASSGSPGTYGYTF.

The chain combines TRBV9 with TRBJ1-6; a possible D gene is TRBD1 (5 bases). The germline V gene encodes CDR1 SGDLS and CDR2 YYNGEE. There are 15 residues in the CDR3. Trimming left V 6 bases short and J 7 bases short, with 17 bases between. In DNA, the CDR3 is TGTGCCAGCACCGTCGAGGCAGGGAACAATTCACCCCTCCACTTT. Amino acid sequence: CASTVEAGNNSPLHF.

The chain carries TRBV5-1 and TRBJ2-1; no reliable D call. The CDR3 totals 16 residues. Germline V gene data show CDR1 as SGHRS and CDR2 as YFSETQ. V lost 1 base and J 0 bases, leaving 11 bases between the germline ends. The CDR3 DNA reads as TGCGCCAGCAGCTTGCGGCCCCGACGCTCCTACAATGAGCAGTTCTTC. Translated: CASSLRPRRSYNEQFF.